The 3 T cell receptor beta chains in this list originate from one sample, sequenced in a study of shared clonotypes between healthy human individuals. CD45RO-negative, CCR7-selected cells formed the naive CD8 fraction, which excluded terminally differentiated effector memory CD45RA+ cells. Sequencing used immunoSEQ multiplex PCR; TCRdb keeps in-frame clones, though not all of them. Of around 1,900,000 clones listed, approximately 92% are singletons. Source material: naive CD8+ T cells from PBMCs. The source is a young man in good health. Some clones in this sample may be carry-over from other donors' samples.

The V gene is TRBV7-2, the J gene TRBJ2-1, with D possibly being TRBD1 or TRBD2 (5 bases each). V was clipped by 6 bases and J by 7 bases, with 25 bases between them. This CDR3 has 17 residues. Germline V gene sequence: CDR1 SGHTA, CDR2 FQGNSA. CDR3 region: CASSPGTNSQPGNEQFF. The CDR3 nucleotides are TGTGCCAGCAGTCCCGGGACGAACAGCCAGCCGGGGAATGAGCAGTTCTTC.

The chain carries TRBV30 and TRBJ1-1; 9 bases match TRBD1. Germline V CDR1 and CDR2: GTSNPN, SVGIG (reference sequence). The CDR3 spans 13 residues. The V gene end was trimmed by 7 bases and the J gene end by 7 bases; junction bases not matched to a gene: 10. CDR3 bases: TGTGCCTTAATCTCCGACAGGGGGATTGAAGCTTTCTTT. Translating it yields CALISDRGIEAFF.

This clone was counted once. In DNA, the CDR3 is TGTGCCAGCAGCCCGGAGGATTGGACTGAAGCTTTCTTT. Its protein product is CASSPEDWTEAFF. The chain recombines TRBV7-9 with TRBJ1-1, with D hard to call. V shed 5 bases and J shed 5 bases, with 12 bases lying between them. The CDR3 contains 13 residues. Germline lookup yields CDR1 SEHNR and CDR2 FQNEAQ (reference sequence).